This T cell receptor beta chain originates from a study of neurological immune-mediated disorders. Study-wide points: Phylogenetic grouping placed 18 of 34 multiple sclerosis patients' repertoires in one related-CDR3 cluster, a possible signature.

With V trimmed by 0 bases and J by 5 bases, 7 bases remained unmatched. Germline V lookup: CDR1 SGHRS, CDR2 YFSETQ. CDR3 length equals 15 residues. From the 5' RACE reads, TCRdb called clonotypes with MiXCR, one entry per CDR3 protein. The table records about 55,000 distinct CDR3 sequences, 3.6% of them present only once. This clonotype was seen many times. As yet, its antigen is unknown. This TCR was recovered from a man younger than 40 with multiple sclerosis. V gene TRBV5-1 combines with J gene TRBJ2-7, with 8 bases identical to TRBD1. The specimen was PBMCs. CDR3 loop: CASSLGTGRVHEQYF. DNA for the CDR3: TGCGCCAGCAGCTTGGGGACAGGGAGAGTCCACGAGCAGTACTTC.